Below, 4 T cell receptor beta chains from the same sample are listed, as sequenced in a study of T-cell reconstitution after alpha-beta-depleted transplantation in children (dated by TCRdb to 2016 to 2017). Libraries were prepared through PCR. The sequencer listed for this sample is Illumina HiSeq 2500. TCR library preparation used molecular barcoding, with unique molecular identifiers applied to normalize quantification of the TCRbeta repertoire. TCRdb cleaned the public reads at Q25 with fastp, built clones with MiXCR and kept in-frame beta chains. One record per CDR3 amino acid sequence lists the most common genes and DNA. The sample data list under 450,000 distinct CDR3 sequences, and 15% to 20% of these were observed just once. Jointly, the top ten make up around 30% of the sample. This sample's treatment or condition label indicates: allogeneic hematopoietic cell transplantation with graft depleted of TCRalphabeta T cells and CD19 B cells.

This specimen was PBMCs, mostly from graft donor cells, taken 360 days after TCRalphabeta/CD19-depleted stem cell transplant. The receptors were sampled from a boy in the first two years of life who had a stem cell transplant for Wiskott-Aldrich syndrome, so the T cells may come from the graft donor.

This clonotype was detected a few times. The chain uses TRBV27 and TRBJ1-4; tentatively, D is TRBD1 (5 bases). The V end was cut by 2 bases, the J end by 8 bases, with 15 bases between. Germline CDR1 reads MNHEY; CDR2 reads SMNVEV (reference sequence). The CDR3 sequence is 15 residues long. As DNA, the CDR3 is TGTGCCAGCAGTTTAGGGCAGGGCCTGGGGGAAAAACTGTTTTTT. As protein: CASSLGQGLGEKLFF.

This clonotype was picked up a small number of times. This sequence joins TRBV24-1 and TRBJ2-5, with 7 bases fitting TRBD1. CDR1 is KGHDR, CDR2 SFDVKD, per germline. The J segment lost 3 bases and the V segment lost 9 bases, leaving 6 bases of the junction unmatched. The CDR3 sequence is 13 residues long. Here the CDR3 DNA reads TGTGCCACCGGACAGGTCGGTAAAGAGACCCAGTACTTC. Protein: CATGQVGKETQYF.

The V call is TRBV25-1, the J call TRBJ2-6; TRBD1 might be the D (5 bases). Trimming left V 5 bases short and J 0 bases short, with 17 bases between. Germline V gene lookup returns CDR1 MGHDK and CDR2 SYGVNS. The length of the CDR3 is 18 residues. The chain's CDR3 is CASSPWERGSSGANVLTF. CDR3 bases: TGTGCCAGCAGTCCCTGGGAAAGGGGTTCCTCTGGGGCCAACGTCCTGACTTTC.

This clonotype was seen a few times. This chain links TRBV11-1 with TRBJ1-1; D not certain. Trimming stripped 2 bases from V and 5 bases from J, with 12 bases between. Per the germline V gene, CDR1 is SGHAT and CDR2 is FQDESV (reference sequence). The CDR3 has 14 residues. CDR3 sequence: CASSLPDWNTEAFF. The CDR3 coding sequence is TGTGCCAGCAGCTTACCTGACTGGAATACTGAAGCTTTCTTT.